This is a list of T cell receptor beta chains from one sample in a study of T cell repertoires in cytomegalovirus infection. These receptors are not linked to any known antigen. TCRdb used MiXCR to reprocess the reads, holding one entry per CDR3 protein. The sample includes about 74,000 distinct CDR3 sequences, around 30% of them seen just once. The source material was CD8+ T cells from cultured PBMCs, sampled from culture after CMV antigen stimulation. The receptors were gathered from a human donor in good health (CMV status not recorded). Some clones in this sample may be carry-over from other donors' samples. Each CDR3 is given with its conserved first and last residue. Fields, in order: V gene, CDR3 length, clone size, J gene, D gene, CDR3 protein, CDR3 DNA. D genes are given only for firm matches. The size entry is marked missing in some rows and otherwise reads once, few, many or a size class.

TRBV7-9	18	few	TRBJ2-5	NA	CASSLDPRVGALKETQYF	TGTGCCAGCAGCTTAGATCCTAGAGTTGGTGCCTTAAAGGAGACCCAGTACTTC
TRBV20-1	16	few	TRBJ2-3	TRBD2	CSASQGLAGPTDTQYF	TGCAGTGCTAGTCAGGGACTAGCGGGGCCAACAGATACGCAGTATTTT
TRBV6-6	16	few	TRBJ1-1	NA	CASSYWQTGLYTEAFF	TGTGCCAGCAGTTACTGGCAGACAGGATTATACACTGAAGCTTTCTTT
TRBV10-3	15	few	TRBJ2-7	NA	CAISHPHGTDYEQYF	TGTGCCATCAGTCACCCCCACGGGACCGACTACGAGCAGTACTTC
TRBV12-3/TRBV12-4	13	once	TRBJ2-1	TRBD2	CASSQAGEGEQFF	TGTGCCAGCAGCCAAGCGGGGGAGGGTGAGCAGTTCTTC
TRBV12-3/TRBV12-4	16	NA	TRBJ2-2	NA	CASSFQGRANTGELFF	TGTGCCAGCAGTTTCCAGGGGCGGGCGAACACCGGGGAGCTGTTTTTT
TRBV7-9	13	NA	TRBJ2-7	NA	CASSLAGLNEQYF	TGTGCCAGCAGCTTAGCCGGGTTGAACGAGCAGTACTTC
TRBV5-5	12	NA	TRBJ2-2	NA	CASSPPAGELFF	TGTGCCAGCAGCCCGCCAGCCGGGGAGCTGTTTTTT
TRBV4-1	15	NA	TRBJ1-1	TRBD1	CASSQAGQPNTEAFF	TGCGCCAGCAGCCAGGCGGGACAGCCGAACACTGAAGCTTTCTTT
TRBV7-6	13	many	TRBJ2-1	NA	CASSFQTYNEQFF	TGTGCCAGCAGCTTCCAGACCTACAATGAGCAGTTCTTC
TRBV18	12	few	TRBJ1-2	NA	CASSPRNYGYTF	TGTGCCAGCTCACCGAGAAACTATGGCTACACCTTC
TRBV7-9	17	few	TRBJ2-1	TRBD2	CASSLPGLAGGYNEQFF	TGTGCCAGCAGCCTTCCGGGACTAGCGGGGGGCTACAATGAGCAGTTCTTC
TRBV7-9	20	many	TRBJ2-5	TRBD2	CASSLAGGARLAGRLETQYF	TGTGCCAGCAGCTTAGCTGGGGGGGCTCGACTAGCGGGACGGTTGGAGACCCAGTACTTC
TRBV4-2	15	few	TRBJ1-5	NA	CASSQDRMASQPQHF	TGTGCCAGCAGCCAAGATAGGATGGCGTCCCAGCCCCAGCATTTT
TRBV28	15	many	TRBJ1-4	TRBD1	CASSHPTGGTEKLFF	TGTGCCAGCAGTCATCCGACAGGGGGTACGGAAAAACTGTTTTTT
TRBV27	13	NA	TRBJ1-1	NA	CASGGGVYTEAFF	TGTGCCAGCGGGGGCGGGGTTTACACTGAAGCTTTCTTT
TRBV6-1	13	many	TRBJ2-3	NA	CASFSRDTDTQYF	TGTGCCAGCTTTTCCAGAGACACAGATACGCAGTATTTT
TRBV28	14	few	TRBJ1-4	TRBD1	CASIGTGSDEKLFF	TGTGCCAGCATTGGGACAGGGTCGGATGAAAAACTGTTTTTT
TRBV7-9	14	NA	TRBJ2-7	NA	CASSHRDSRDEQYF	TGTGCCAGCAGTCACAGGGATTCCCGAGACGAGCAGTACTTC
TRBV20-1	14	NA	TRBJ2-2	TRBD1	CSAVDRAYTGELFF	TGCAGTGCTGTCGACAGGGCGTACACCGGGGAGCTGTTTTTT
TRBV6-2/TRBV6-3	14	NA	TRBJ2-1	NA	CASSYSSSYNEQFF	TGTGCCAGCAGTTACTCGAGCTCCTACAATGAGCAGTTCTTC
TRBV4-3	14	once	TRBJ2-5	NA	CASSQEFRKGTQYF	TGCGCCAGCAGCCAAGAGTTCCGGAAAGGGACCCAGTACTTC
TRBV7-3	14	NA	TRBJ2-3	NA	CASSLTGGSDTQYF	TGTGCCAGCAGCTTAACGGGGGGTTCAGATACGCAGTATTTT
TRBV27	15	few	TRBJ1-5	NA	CASSLGGGKNQPQHF	TGTGCCAGCAGTTTAGGAGGGGGAAAGAATCAGCCCCAGCATTTT
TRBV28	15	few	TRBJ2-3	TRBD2	CASSPDGLVTDTQYF	TGTGCCAGCAGCCCCGACGGACTAGTTACAGATACGCAGTATTTT
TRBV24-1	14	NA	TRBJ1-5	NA	CATSETSSYQPQHF	TGTGCCACCAGTGAAACGAGTTCCTATCAGCCCCAGCATTTT
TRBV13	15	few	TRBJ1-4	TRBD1	CASSLNRQGDEKLFF	TGTGCCAGCAGCTTAAATAGACAGGGGGACGAAAAACTGTTTTTT
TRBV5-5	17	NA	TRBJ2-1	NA	CASSDSLAQSSYNEQFF	TGTGCCAGCAGCGACTCTCTAGCTCAGAGCTCCTACAATGAGCAGTTCTTC
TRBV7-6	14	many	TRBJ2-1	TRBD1	CASSAQTGSNEQFF	TGTGCCAGCAGCGCCCAGACAGGGAGCAATGAGCAGTTCTTC
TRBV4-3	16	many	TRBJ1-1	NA	CASSQRLQGLNTEAFF	TGCGCCAGCAGCCAAAGACTGCAGGGTTTGAACACTGAAGCTTTCTTT
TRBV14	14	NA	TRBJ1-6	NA	CASSQVSPFSPLHF	TGTGCCAGCAGCCAAGTTAGCCCGTTTTCACCCCTCCACTTT
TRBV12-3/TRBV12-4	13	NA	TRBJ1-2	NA	CASSRTANYGYTF	TGTGCCAGCAGCCGGACAGCAAACTATGGCTACACCTTC
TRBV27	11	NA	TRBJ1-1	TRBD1	CASGTGLEAFF	TGTGCCAGCGGGACAGGCCTTGAAGCTTTCTTT
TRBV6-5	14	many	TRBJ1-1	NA	CASSYSILNTEAFF	TGTGCCAGCAGTTACTCGATACTGAACACTGAAGCTTTCTTT
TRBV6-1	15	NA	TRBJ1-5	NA	CASSAEGFSNQPQHF	TGTGCCAGCAGTGCCGAGGGGTTTAGCAATCAGCCCCAGCATTTT
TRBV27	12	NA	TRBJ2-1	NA	CASSLGGLEQFF	TGTGCCAGCAGTTTAGGCGGTCTTGAGCAGTTCTTC